This is a list of T cell receptor beta chains from one sample in a study of blood T cell repertoires in COVID-19. The data were produced by immunoSEQ multiplex PCR, yet TCRdb's version contains in-frame clones alone and is incomplete. The table shows about 65,000 clones, with 75% to 90% occurring only once. The sequenced sample was peripheral blood. The receptor set was obtained from an elderly man with acute or convalescent COVID-19. CDR3s include the opening cysteine and the closing phenylalanine or tryptophan. Fields, in order: CDR3 protein, CDR3 DNA, J gene, D gene, V gene, clone size. A D gene is named only where the DNA matches it firmly. Part of the rows lack a size; the others show once, few, many or a class for expanded clones.

CDR3: CATTAGRTYGYTF; DNA: TGTGCCACCACCGCGGGACGGACCTATGGCTACACCTTC; J: TRBJ1-2; D: -; V: TRBV2; size: -
CDR3: CASSVFKHSGNTIYF; DNA: TGTGCCAGTAGTGTTTTCAAGCACTCTGGAAACACCATATATTTT; J: TRBJ1-3; D: -; V: TRBV19; size: -
CDR3: CASSKRLAGGNNEQFF; DNA: TGCGCCAGCAGCAAGAGACTAGCGGGGGGAAACAATGAGCAGTTCTTC; J: TRBJ2-1; D: TRBD2; V: TRBV4-1; size: -
CDR3: CASSRVGAGSGYQPQHF; DNA: TGTGCCAGCAGCCGTGTGGGTGCAGGGTCTGGGTATCAGCCCCAGCATTTT; J: TRBJ1-5; D: -; V: TRBV7-2; size: -
CDR3: CASSVQVYEQYF; DNA: TGTGCCAGCAGTGTACAGGTTTACGAGCAGTACTTC; J: TRBJ2-7; D: -; V: TRBV2; size: few
CDR3: CATSRDRPAGRHGYTF; DNA: TGTGCCACCAGCAGAGATCGTCCGGCAGGCCGCCATGGCTACACCTTC; J: TRBJ1-2; D: -; V: TRBV15; size: -
CDR3: CASSPGLGNSPLHF; DNA: TGTGCCAGCAGCCCCGGACTAGGGAATTCACCCCTCCACTTT; J: TRBJ1-6; D: -; V: TRBV6-6; size: -
CDR3: CASGLTQGRNTEAFF; DNA: TGTGCTAGTGGTTTGACCCAGGGGAGGAACACTGAAGCTTTCTTT; J: TRBJ1-1; D: -; V: TRBV12-5; size: few
CDR3: CASSRAGDQPQHF; DNA: TGTGCCAGCTCCCGGGCGGGGGACCAGCCCCAGCATTTT; J: TRBJ1-5; D: -; V: TRBV18; size: -
CDR3: CASTFDTYEQYF; DNA: TGTGCCAGCACCTTCGACACCTACGAGCAGTACTTC; J: TRBJ2-7; D: -; V: TRBV6-5; size: -
CDR3: CASSNQRGSTDTQYF; DNA: TGTGCCAGTAGTAATCAGCGGGGATCCACAGATACGCAGTATTTT; J: TRBJ2-3; D: TRBD2; V: TRBV19; size: -
CDR3: CASSQARDRGAYEQYF; DNA: TGCGCCAGCAGCCAAGCTAGGGACAGGGGGGCCTACGAGCAGTACTTC; J: TRBJ2-7; D: TRBD1; V: TRBV4-1; size: -
CDR3: CASSSGQGEGYTF; DNA: TGCGCCAGCAGCTCGGGACAGGGGGAAGGCTACACCTTC; J: TRBJ1-2; D: TRBD1; V: TRBV5-1; size: once
CDR3: CASSEAAGFGQDTEAFF; DNA: TGTGCCAGCAGTGAAGCGGCGGGATTTGGGCAAGACACTGAAGCTTTCTTT; J: TRBJ1-1; D: -; V: TRBV2; size: -
CDR3: CAISDNGNYGYTF; DNA: TGTGCCATCAGTGATAACGGTAATTATGGCTACACCTTC; J: TRBJ1-2; D: -; V: TRBV10-3; size: -
CDR3: CSASPQGAISTNEKLFF; DNA: TGCAGTGCTAGTCCACAGGGGGCGATATCAACTAATGAAAAACTGTTTTTT; J: TRBJ1-4; D: TRBD1; V: TRBV20-1; size: -
CDR3: CASSVWDFSQSGNTIYF; DNA: TGTGCCAGCAGCGTATGGGACTTCTCCCAATCTGGAAACACCATATATTTT; J: TRBJ1-3; D: -; V: TRBV9; size: -
CDR3: CASSIDGEIQSYQPQHF; DNA: TGTGCCAGTAGTATAGACGGGGAAATCCAGAGCTATCAGCCCCAGCATTTT; J: TRBJ1-5; D: -; V: TRBV19; size: -
CDR3: CAVRRTGQETQYF; DNA: TGTGCCGTCCGAAGGACAGGGCAAGAGACCCAGTACTTC; J: TRBJ2-5; D: TRBD1; V: TRBV6-5; size: -
CDR3: CASRTGGGADTQYF; DNA: TGTGCCAGCAGGACAGGGGGCGGTGCAGATACGCAGTATTTT; J: TRBJ2-3; D: TRBD1; V: TRBV6-5; size: -
CDR3: CASSHRYQPQHF; DNA: TGTGCCAGCAGTCACAGGTACCAGCCCCAGCATTTT; J: TRBJ1-5; D: -; V: TRBV12-3/TRBV12-4; size: -
CDR3: CASSLGTARNEKLFF; DNA: TGTGCCAGCAGCTTAGGGACAGCACGAAATGAAAAACTGTTTTTT; J: TRBJ1-4; D: -; V: TRBV7-6; size: -
CDR3: CASSRLNSYEQYF; DNA: TGTGCCAGCTCAAGACTAAACTCCTACGAGCAGTACTTC; J: TRBJ2-7; D: -; V: TRBV2; size: -
CDR3: CASSVESGERNTEAFF; DNA: TGTGCCAGCAGCGTAGAGTCCGGGGAAAGGAACACTGAAGCTTTCTTT; J: TRBJ1-1; D: -; V: TRBV9; size: -
CDR3: CASSLRRGNTEAFF; DNA: TGTGCCAGCAGCTTAAGGCGGGGGAACACTGAAGCTTTCTTT; J: TRBJ1-1; D: -; V: TRBV7-2; size: -
CDR3: CASSRDSLLMGYTF; DNA: TGTGCCAGCAGTCGGGACAGCCTTCTGATGGGCTACACCTTC; J: TRBJ1-2; D: TRBD1; V: TRBV2; size: -
CDR3: CASSQDTLSSYNSPLHF; DNA: TGTGCCAGCTCACAGGACACCCTGAGCTCCTATAATTCACCCCTCCACTTT; J: TRBJ1-6; D: -; V: TRBV18; size: -
CDR3: CASSWGTGGTEAFF; DNA: TGCGCCAGCAGCTGGGGTACAGGGGGCACTGAAGCTTTCTTT; J: TRBJ1-1; D: TRBD1; V: TRBV5-1; size: -
CDR3: CASKESVINSPLHF; DNA: TGTGCCAGCAAAGAGTCGGTCATTAATTCACCCCTCCACTTT; J: TRBJ1-6; D: -; V: TRBV27; size: -
CDR3: CASSRTGQGNTIYF; DNA: TGTGCCAGCAGTCGAACAGGGCAGGGAAACACCATATATTTT; J: TRBJ1-3; D: -; V: TRBV6-5; size: -
CDR3: CASSLPDRDTEAFF; DNA: TGCGCCAGCAGTCTACCCGATCGGGACACCGAAGCTTTCTTT; J: TRBJ1-1; D: -; V: TRBV10-2; size: -
CDR3: CASSLGSVSGANVLTF; DNA: TGTGCCAGCAGCTTAGGTAGTGTCTCTGGGGCCAACGTCCTGACTTTC; J: TRBJ2-6; D: -; V: TRBV7-9; size: few
CDR3: CASSYGKRRLFYGYTF; DNA: TGTGCCAGCAGTTATGGAAAGAGGCGTCTATTCTATGGCTACACCTTC; J: TRBJ1-2; D: -; V: TRBV6-5; size: -
CDR3: CASSQVGAVKLFF; DNA: TGCGCCAGCAGCCAAGTGGGGGCGGTGAAACTGTTTTTT; J: TRBJ1-4; D: -; V: TRBV4-1; size: few
CDR3: CASSLGSGSLTDTQYF; DNA: TGTGCCAGCAGTCTGGGTAGCGGGAGCCTCACAGATACGCAGTATTTT; J: TRBJ2-3; D: TRBD2; V: TRBV6-2/TRBV6-3; size: -
CDR3: CASSSGIYNEQFF; DNA: TGTGCCAGCAGCTCCGGGATTTACAATGAGCAGTTCTTC; J: TRBJ2-1; D: -; V: TRBV5-8; size: -
CDR3: CASSQQTALTSTDTQYF; DNA: TGTGCCAGCAGCCAACAGACAGCGCTAACTAGCACAGATACGCAGTATTTT; J: TRBJ2-3; D: -; V: TRBV4-2; size: -
CDR3: CASSFGRVPLHF; DNA: TGTGCCAGCAGTTTCGGCCGGGTACCCCTCCACTTT; J: TRBJ1-6; D: -; V: TRBV2; size: few
CDR3: CASSIGGGSRETQYF; DNA: TGTGCCAGTAGTATAGGAGGGGGAAGTAGAGAGACCCAGTACTTC; J: TRBJ2-5; D: -; V: TRBV19; size: -
CDR3: CASSQWGGGSLANEKLFF; DNA: TGCGCCAGCAGCCAATGGGGAGGGGGAAGTCTCGCTAATGAAAAACTGTTTTTT; J: TRBJ1-4; D: -; V: TRBV4-1; size: -
CDR3: CASSPDIWNQETQYF; DNA: TGTGCCAGCAGCCCGGACATCTGGAACCAAGAGACCCAGTACTTC; J: TRBJ2-5; D: -; V: TRBV6-5; size: -
CDR3: CASSFDREQFF; DNA: TGTGCCAGCAGCTTCGACAGGGAACAGTTCTTC; J: TRBJ2-1; D: TRBD1; V: TRBV5-6; size: -
CDR3: CASSLSSGGMEETQYF; DNA: TGTGCCAGCAGTTTATCGAGCGGGGGGATGGAAGAGACCCAGTACTTC; J: TRBJ2-5; D: TRBD2; V: TRBV27; size: -
CDR3: CASSKTGTGDYGYTF; DNA: TGTGCCAGCAGCAAAACCGGGACAGGGGACTATGGCTACACCTTC; J: TRBJ1-2; D: TRBD1; V: TRBV7-9; size: -
CDR3: CASSLGTGVNTEAFF; DNA: TGTGCCAGCAGTTTGGGGACAGGGGTGAACACTGAAGCTTTCTTT; J: TRBJ1-1; D: TRBD1; V: TRBV28; size: once
CDR3: CASSLGLRFGYTF; DNA: TGTGCCAGCAGCTTAGGCCTCAGGTTTGGCTACACCTTC; J: TRBJ1-2; D: -; V: TRBV11-2; size: once
CDR3: CASSPRGGQTEAFF; DNA: TGTGCCAGCTCACCACGGGGGGGCCAGACTGAAGCTTTCTTT; J: TRBJ1-1; D: -; V: TRBV18; size: -
CDR3: CASSQDREGTAFF; DNA: TGCGCCAGCAGCCAAGACAGGGAAGGTACAGCTTTCTTT; J: TRBJ1-1; D: TRBD1; V: TRBV5-1; size: -
CDR3: CASRDGGGGFEAKNIQYF; DNA: TGTGCCAGCAGGGACGGAGGGGGCGGTTTCGAAGCCAAAAACATTCAGTACTTC; J: TRBJ2-4; D: -; V: TRBV2; size: -
CDR3: CASSQIMARRGKEAFF; DNA: TGTGCCAGCAGCCAAATCATGGCCCGCAGGGGCAAAGAAGCTTTCTTT; J: TRBJ1-1; D: -; V: TRBV14; size: -
CDR3: CASSLYRTVLQGGYTF; DNA: TGTGCCAGCAGCTTATATAGGACAGTACTTCAGGGGGGCTACACCTTC; J: TRBJ1-2; D: -; V: TRBV5-6; size: once
CDR3: CATSDALAANTGELFF; DNA: TGTGCCACCAGTGATGCACTAGCGGCGAACACCGGGGAGCTGTTTTTT; J: TRBJ2-2; D: TRBD2; V: TRBV24-1; size: once
CDR3: CASSTGQGTQETQYF; DNA: TGTGCCAGCAGCACTGGACAGGGGACCCAAGAGACCCAGTACTTC; J: TRBJ2-5; D: TRBD1; V: TRBV7-2; size: -